The clone carrying this T cell receptor beta chain was observed a handful of times. Its target is not known. In germline, CDR1 is SEHNR, CDR2 FQNEAQ (reference sequence). The V end was cut by 10 bases, the J end by 1 base, with 10 bases between. The CDR3 spans 12 residues. The data stem from a study of T cells after yellow fever vaccination. Generation of TCR cDNA used 5'RACE template switching (which added a universal primer site and UMIs). TCRdb fed the 5' RACE reads into MiXCR, producing one record per CDR3 protein. This table has approximately 580,000 distinct CDR3 sequences, around a sixth appearing once. Broader study findings: Researchers noted that a small share of clonotypes showed up in both CD4 and CD8 compartments. Post-booster repertoires contained most primary-vaccination clones again (about 95% CD4, approximately 88% CD8).

Sequenced material: PBMCs, taken about 5 days after the first yellow fever vaccination. The sequence came from a man between 18 and 35 years old who received the YFV17D yellow fever vaccine. The chain combines TRBV7-9 with TRBJ1-1; D unresolved. The CDR3 sequence is CAIERGNTEAFF. The CDR3 nucleotides read TGTGCCATCGAGCGGGGGAACACTGAAGCTTTCTTT.